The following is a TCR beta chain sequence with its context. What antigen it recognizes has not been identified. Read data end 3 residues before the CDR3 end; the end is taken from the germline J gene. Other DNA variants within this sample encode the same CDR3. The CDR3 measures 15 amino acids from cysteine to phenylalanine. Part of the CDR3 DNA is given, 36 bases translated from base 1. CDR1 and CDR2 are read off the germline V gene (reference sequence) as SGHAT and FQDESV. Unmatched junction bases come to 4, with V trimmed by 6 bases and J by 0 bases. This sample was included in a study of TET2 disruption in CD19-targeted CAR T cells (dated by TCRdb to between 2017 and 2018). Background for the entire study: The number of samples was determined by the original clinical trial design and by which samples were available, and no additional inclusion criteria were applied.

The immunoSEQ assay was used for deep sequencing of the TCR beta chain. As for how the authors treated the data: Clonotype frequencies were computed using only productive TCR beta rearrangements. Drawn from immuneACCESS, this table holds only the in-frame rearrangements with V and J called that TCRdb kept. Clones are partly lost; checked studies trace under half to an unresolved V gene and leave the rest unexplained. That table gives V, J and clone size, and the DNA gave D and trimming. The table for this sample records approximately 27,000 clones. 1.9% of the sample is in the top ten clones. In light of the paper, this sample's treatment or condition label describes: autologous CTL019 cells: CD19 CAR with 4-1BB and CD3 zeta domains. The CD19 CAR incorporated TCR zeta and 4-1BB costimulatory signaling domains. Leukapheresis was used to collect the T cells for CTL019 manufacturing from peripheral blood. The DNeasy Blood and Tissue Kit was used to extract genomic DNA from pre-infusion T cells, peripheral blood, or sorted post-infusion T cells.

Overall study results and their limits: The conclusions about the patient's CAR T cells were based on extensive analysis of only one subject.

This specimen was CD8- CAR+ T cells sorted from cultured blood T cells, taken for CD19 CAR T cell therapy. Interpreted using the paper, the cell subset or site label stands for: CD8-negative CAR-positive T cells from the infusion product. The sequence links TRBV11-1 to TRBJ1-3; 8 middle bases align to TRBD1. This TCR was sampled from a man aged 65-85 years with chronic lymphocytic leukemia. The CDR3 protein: CASRYDRGSGNTIYF. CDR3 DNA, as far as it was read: TGTGCCAGCAGATACGACAGGGGCTCTGGAAACACC.